This T cell receptor (beta chain) emerged from a study of cytomegalovirus exposure and HLA in healthy donors. Findings of the study overall: Later genetic work tied a missense DCLRE1C variant to beta-chain V and J trimming.

Amplification used 60 Vbeta primers and 13 Jbeta primers. Produced via immunoSEQ multiplex PCR; TCRdb's table is partial and in-frame only. This table has about 160,000 clones, approximately 79% appearing once. The CDR3 is made up of 12 amino acids. From germline, CDR1 is SEHNR and CDR2 FQNEAQ (reference sequence). V was cut by 1 base and J by 12 bases, with 10 bases left in between. Remarks on this clone: Its cognate antigen is unknown.

This sequence joins TRBV7-9 and TRBJ2-1; D gene ambiguous. The sequence came from a man between 45 and 60 years old in good health and CMV-seropositive. Sample: PBMCs. In nucleotides, the CDR3 is TGTGCCAGCAGCTTAGACTCAGACTTGCAGTTCTTC. It encodes CASSLDSDLQFF.